The present T cell receptor beta chain was sequenced within a study of blood T cell repertoires in COVID-19 (dated by TCRdb to the early 2020s). Looking at the study overall: Collaborator samples came from the United States, Italy and Spain and covered acute and convalescent phases of COVID-19. The prospective study material was composed of cDNA or gDNA derived from T cells, B-cell-depleted T cells, or PBMCs. The samples were drawn from two sources: the first 160 participants of the ongoing ImmuneRACE study, and 1,000 to 1,500 subjects contributed by 6 global collaborators. A de-identified subject ID, COVID-19 status, age in years and sex were almost always included in the sample metadata. HLA class I and class II types, where available, came from metadata supplied by the sample provider rather than from assay-based typing. A freely available public database, intended as a resource for researchers studying the immune response to SARS-CoV-2, is where the repertoires were released. Subjects who had been exposed to COVID-19, were actively infected with it, or had recovered from it provided the deeply sampled blood TCRbeta repertoires that made up the dataset.

Including the terminal cysteine and phenylalanine, the CDR3 comprises 13 residues. CDR3 DNA is the only sequence kept; it has 39 bases, read in frame from the first base. Trimming accounts for 6 bases at V and 8 bases at J, while the number of junction bases matched to no gene is 7. The germline V gene encodes CDR1 KGHSH and CDR2 LQKENI. General conclusions and limits of the study: The quantity of clinical and demographic metadata differed by source and by participant and was supplied without curation.

As for this clone: The specificity of this receptor is unknown. No base quality values were provided; no much bigger clone lies one nucleotide off.

Collaborating institutions collected whole blood in K2EDTA tubes following their own protocols. For TCRbeta analysis, collaborator samples were shipped as frozen whole blood, as isolated PBMCs, or as DNA extracted from either sample type. The immunoSEQ Assay, a bias-controlled multiplex PCR, was used to amplify TCRbeta CDR3 regions from genomic DNA. Under the source paper's analysis protocol: Nucleated cell counts per sample were estimated from amplification of reference gene primers within the assay. Sequence reads were collapsed and filtered to measure the absolute abundance of every unique TCRbeta CDR3 rearrangement. Productive Simpson clonality was computed per sample as the square root of Simpson's diversity index over productive rearrangements. As stored in TCRdb, this immuneACCESS dataset retains in-frame rearrangements with V and J assigned. A fraction of the clones does not appear; measured against another copy, unresolved V genes explain less than half of the discrepancy, and the remainder lacks a known reason. Clone size and V and J calls were adopted from that table, with D and trimming inferred from the DNA. Within this sample are tens of thousands of clones, with roughly four fifths of them counted one time only. Of the sample, around 7.5% is held by the ten largest clones.

This receptor chain uses TRBV18 and TRBJ1-2, with 9 middle bases fitting TRBD1. The clonotype was recovered from a man aged 65-85 years with active COVID-19. The sample consisted of peripheral blood. CDR3 reads: CASSTGTGLGYTF. Here is the DNA: TGTGCCAGCTCGACCGGGACAGGGCTCGGCTACACCTTC.